What follows are 19 T cell receptor beta chains derived from one specimen sequenced in a study of blood T cell repertoires in COVID-19. Libraries were prepared by immunoSEQ multiplex PCR; TCRdb keeps only in-frame clonotypes and omits some of them. The repertoire holds hundreds of thousands of clones, with around 84% as singletons. Sequencing used peripheral blood. Receptor source: a human donor in a cohort sampled during active COVID-19.

The V gene is TRBV10-1, the J gene TRBJ2-3, with D uncertain. Germline loops: CDR1 WNHNN, CDR2 SYGVQD (reference sequence). This CDR3 contains 12 residues. The V and J ends lost 5 bases and 1 base respectively, with 4 bases between them. The CDR3 region has the DNA TGCGCCAGCAGTCCGGGCACAGATACGCAGTATTTT. Translation: CASSPGTDTQYF.

The chain combines TRBV18 with TRBJ2-6, with D maybe TRBD1 (6 bases). Trimming removed 5 bases at V and 1 base at J, with 9 bases between. The CDR3 length is 15 residues. Per germline, CDR1 KGHSH and CDR2 LQKENI. The CDR3 DNA follows: TGTGCCAGCTCATCAGGACAGTCTGGGGCCAACGTCCTGACTTTC. This sequence encodes CASSSGQSGANVLTF.

The rearrangement uses TRBV7-9 and TRBJ1-1; D possibly corresponds to TRBD1 (5 bases). CDR1 and CDR2 from the germline V gene are SEHNR and FQNEAQ (reference sequence). Trimming left V 3 bases short and J 1 base short, with 18 bases between. There are 17 residues in the CDR3. CDR3 sequence reads: CASSFPSQGSSNTEAFF. As DNA, the CDR3 is TGTGCCAGCAGCTTCCCTTCCCAGGGCAGCTCGAACACTGAAGCTTTCTTT.

This clone is a singleton in its sample. V gene TRBV5-1 combines with J gene TRBJ2-2, with 7 bases aligning to TRBD2. Trimming took 4 bases from V and 5 from J; bases not matched to a gene: 8. The V gene's germline CDR1 is SGHRS and CDR2 YFSETQ. This CDR3 has 15 residues. CDR3 in DNA: TGCGCCAGCAGCCGTGGGGGAGGGCAAACCGGGGAGCTGTTTTTT. Its protein product is CASSRGGGQTGELFF.

The chain links TRBV20-1 to TRBJ1-3; TRBD1 might be the D (5 bases). This CDR3 has 16 residues. Germline CDR1 reads DFQATT; CDR2 reads SNEGSKA (reference sequence). The ends were cut back, 3 bases at V and 3 bases at J, with 18 bases in the middle. CDR3 sequence: CSASRGAGLGGNTIYF. As DNA, the CDR3 is TGCAGTGCTAGTAGGGGCGCGGGGCTGGGTGGAAACACCATATATTTT.

The J gene is TRBJ1-3, the V gene TRBV9; 7 positions match TRBD1. The V gene's germline CDR1 is SGDLS and CDR2 YYNGEE. The J segment lost 4 bases and the V segment lost 0 bases, leaving 10 bases of the junction unmatched. This CDR3 has 17 residues. The CDR3 loop reads CASSVDPTGVGGNTIYF. CDR3 nucleotides: TGTGCCAGCAGCGTAGACCCTACAGGGGTAGGAGGAAACACCATATATTTT.

J is TRBJ2-7 and V is TRBV29-1; TRBD1 matches at 8 bases. The CDR3 is 14 residues long. V shed 5 bases, J shed 6 bases, and the junction held 12 bases outside the gene matches. CDR1 and CDR2 (germline): SQVTM, ANQGSEA. DNA for the CDR3: TGCAGCGTTTCTCCGACAGGGGAGGAGGGCGAGCAGTACTTC. Its translation: CSVSPTGEEGEQYF.

This sequence joins TRBV3-1 (or the pseudogene TRBV3-2) and TRBJ2-1, with TRBD1 matching 9 bases. The V and J ends lost 3 bases and 7 bases, in that order; junction bases with no gene match: 16. Germline loops: CDR1 LGHDT, CDR2 YNNKEL (reference sequence). The CDR3 runs 18 residues. DNA for the CDR3: TGTGCCAGCAGCCATTCAGGACAGGGGAAAGGTGGCGTAAATGAGCAGTTCTTC. Its protein is CASSHSGQGKGGVNEQFF.

The J gene is TRBJ2-7, the V gene TRBV3-1 (or the pseudogene TRBV3-2); 9 nucleotides agree with TRBD2. V lost 3 bases, J lost 4 bases, and 7 bases stayed unmatched. The V gene's germline CDR1 is LGHDT and CDR2 YNNKEL (reference sequence). The CDR3 sequence is 15 residues long. In nucleotides, the CDR3 is TGTGCCAGCAGCCATGCGGGGGGGCCTAAGTACGAGCAGTACTTC. It is translated as CASSHAGGPKYEQYF.

This chain uses TRBV20-1 with TRBJ1-1; D remains ambiguous. The germline V gene has CDR1 DFQATT and CDR2 SNEGSKA (reference sequence). The CDR3 is 9 amino acids. This CDR3 reads CTLLTEAFF. CDR3 DNA sequence: TGCACCCTCCTGACTGAAGCTTTCTTT.

V usage is TRBV19 and J usage is TRBJ1-5, with TRBD1 matching 10 bases. Germline CDR1 and CDR2: LNHDA and SQIVND (reference sequence). Trimming at V came to 5 bases and at J to 6 bases, leaving 4 bases not matched to a gene. This CDR3 has 14 amino acids. Here the CDR3 reads CASSLDRGPQPQHF. The CDR3 DNA follows: TGTGCCAGTAGTCTCGACAGGGGGCCTCAGCCCCAGCATTTT.

The chain has TRBV4-2 and TRBJ2-1, with D maybe TRBD2 (6 bases). Trimming cost V 0 bases and J 3 bases, with 9 bases left between them. The CDR3 contains 15 residues. Per the germline V gene, CDR1 is LGHNA and CDR2 is YNFKEQ. CDR3 sequence reads: CASSQEGGGYNEQFF. The DNA of the CDR3 is TGTGCCAGCAGCCAAGAGGGGGGAGGCTACAATGAGCAGTTCTTC.

V usage is TRBV28 and J usage is TRBJ2-1; no clear D gene. Looked up from germline, CDR1 is MDHEN and CDR2 is SYDVKM. The CDR3 is 15 residues long. With 5 bases removed from V and 0 bases from J, the gap between germline ends came to 11 bases. The CDR3 bases are TGTGCCAGCAGTAGTAGATCCTCCTCCTACAATGAGCAGTTCTTC. It yields the protein CASSSRSSSYNEQFF. The variable domain in full, completed from reference TRBV28 and TRBJ2-1, reads DVKVTQSSRYLVKRTGEKVFLECVQDMDHENMFWYRQDPGLGLRLIYFSYDVKMKEKGDIPEGYSVSREKKERFSLILESASTNQTSMYLCASSSRSSSYNEQFFGPGTRLTVL.

This clone occurred once. The chain has TRBV7-6 and TRBJ1-6, with TRBD1 matching over 9 bases. The CDR3 loop spans 14 amino acids. CDR1 and CDR2 from the germline V gene are SGHVS and FNYEAQ. The junction had 5 bases not matched to a gene; V was cut back by 5 bases and J by 9 bases. The CDR3 protein is CASSQGQGGSPLHF. The CDR3 DNA sequence: TGTGCCAGCAGCCAGGGACAGGGAGGTTCACCCCTCCACTTT.

The chain carries TRBV30 and TRBJ1-5; possibly TRBD1 for D (5 bases). The CDR3 extends over 13 amino acids. Looked up from germline, CDR1 is GTSNPN and CDR2 is SVGIG (reference sequence). V shed 3 bases and J shed 3 bases, with 9 bases lying between them. The CDR3 spells CAWRTDPNQPQHF. The CDR3 DNA reads TGTGCCTGGAGGACAGACCCCAATCAGCCCCAGCATTTT.

This chain uses TRBV7-2 with TRBJ1-1, with D possibly matching TRBD1 (5 bases). This CDR3 is 11 amino acids long. Trimming removed 1 base at V and 11 bases at J, with 8 bases between. The V gene's germline CDR1 is SGHTA and CDR2 FQGNSA. In DNA, the CDR3 is TGTGCCAGCAGCTTAGGGGGCGCGGCTTTCTTT. Protein: CASSLGGAAFF.

The gene calls are TRBV7-6 and TRBJ2-1, with 7 positions matching TRBD2. The CDR3 length is 16 residues. Germline-derived CDR1 and CDR2 are SGHVS and FNYEAQ. The J segment lost 4 bases and the V segment lost 4 bases, leaving 10 bases of the junction unmatched. This chain's CDR3 is CASSWGEGRPYNEQFF. DNA for the CDR3: TGTGCCAGCAGCTGGGGGGAGGGAAGGCCTTACAATGAGCAGTTCTTC.

V is TRBV11-3 and J is TRBJ2-1; D might be TRBD2 (6 bases). V shed 5 bases and J shed 7 bases, with 18 bases lying between them. Looked up from germline, CDR1 is SGHNT and CDR2 is YENEEA. This CDR3 contains 15 residues. In DNA form, the CDR3 reads TGTGCCAGCAGCCTAGGTGACGGGAGAGTAAATGAGCAGTTCTTC. Protein: CASSLGDGRVNEQFF.

The CDR3 sequence is CASSQWSYLGYTF. CDR3 bases: TGTGCCAGCAGCCAATGGTCGTACCTAGGCTACACCTTC. The chain carries TRBV14 and TRBJ1-2; D call uncertain. This CDR3 spans 13 amino acids. Trimming stripped 2 bases from V and 8 bases from J, with 12 bases between. Germline V CDR1 and CDR2: SGHDN, FVKESK.